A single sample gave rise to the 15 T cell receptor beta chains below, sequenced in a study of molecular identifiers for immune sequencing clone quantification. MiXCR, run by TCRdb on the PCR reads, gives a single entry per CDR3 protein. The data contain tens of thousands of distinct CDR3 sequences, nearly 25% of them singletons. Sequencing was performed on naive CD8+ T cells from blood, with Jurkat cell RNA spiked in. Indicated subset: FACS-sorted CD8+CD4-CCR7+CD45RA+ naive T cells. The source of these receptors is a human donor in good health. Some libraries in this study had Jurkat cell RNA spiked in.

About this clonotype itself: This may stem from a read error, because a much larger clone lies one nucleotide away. The CDR3 DNA follows: TGTGCCAGCAGCTCTCGTTTAGATACGCAGTATTTT. Translated, it gives CASSSRLDTQYF. The gene calls are TRBV7-9 and TRBJ2-3; D is undetermined. CDR3 length: 12 residues. Germline values: CDR1 SEHNR, CDR2 FQNEAQ (reference sequence). Trimming removed 4 bases at V and 5 bases at J, with 7 bases between.

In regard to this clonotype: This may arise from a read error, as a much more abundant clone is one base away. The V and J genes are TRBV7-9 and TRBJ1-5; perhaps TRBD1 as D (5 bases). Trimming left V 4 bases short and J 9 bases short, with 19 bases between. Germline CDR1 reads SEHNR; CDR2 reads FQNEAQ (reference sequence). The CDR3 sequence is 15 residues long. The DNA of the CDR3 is TGTGCCAGCAGCTCTAGCACCCTCAGGGACCTGCCCCAGCATTTT. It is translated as CASSSSTLRDLPQHF.

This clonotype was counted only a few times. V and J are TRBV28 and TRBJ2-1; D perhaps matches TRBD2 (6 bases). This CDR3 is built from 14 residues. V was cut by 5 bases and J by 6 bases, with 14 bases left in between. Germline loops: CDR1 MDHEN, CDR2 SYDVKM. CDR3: CASSPRTNRNEQFF. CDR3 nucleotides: TGTGCCAGCAGTCCTCGGACTAACCGCAATGAGCAGTTCTTC.

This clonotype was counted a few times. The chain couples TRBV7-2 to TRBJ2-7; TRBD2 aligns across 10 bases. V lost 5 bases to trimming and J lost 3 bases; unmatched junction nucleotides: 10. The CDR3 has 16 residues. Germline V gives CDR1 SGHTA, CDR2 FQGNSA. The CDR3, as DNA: TGTGCCAGCAGCCCCCGGGGACTAGCGTGGGTCTACGAGCAGTACTTC. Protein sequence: CASSPRGLAWVYEQYF.

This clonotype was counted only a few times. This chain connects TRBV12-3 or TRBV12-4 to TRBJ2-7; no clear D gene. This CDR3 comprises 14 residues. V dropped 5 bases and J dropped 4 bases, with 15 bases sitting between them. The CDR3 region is CASSPGAGYYEQYF. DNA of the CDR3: TGTGCCAGCAGTCCGGGCGCCGGATATTACGAGCAGTACTTC.

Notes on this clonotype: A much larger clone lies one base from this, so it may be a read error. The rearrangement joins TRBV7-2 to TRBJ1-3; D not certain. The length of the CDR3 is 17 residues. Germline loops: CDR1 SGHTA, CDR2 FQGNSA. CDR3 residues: CASSPEAAVSSGDTIYF. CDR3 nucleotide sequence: TGTGCCAGCAGCCCGGAAGCGGCGGTGAGCTCTGGAGACACCATATATTTT. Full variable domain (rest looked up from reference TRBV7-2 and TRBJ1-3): GAGVSQSPSNKVTEKGKDVELRCDPISGHTALYWYRQSLGQGLEFLIYFQGNSAPDKSGLPSDRFSAERTGGSVSTLTIQRTQQEDSAVYLCASSPEAAVSSGDTIYFGEGSWLTVV.

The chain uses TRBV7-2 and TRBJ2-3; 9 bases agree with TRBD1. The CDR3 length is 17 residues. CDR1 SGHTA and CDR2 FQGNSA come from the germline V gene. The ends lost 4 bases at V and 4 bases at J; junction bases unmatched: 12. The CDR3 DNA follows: TGTGCCAGCAGCTCAAGGACCGGGACAGGGTGGGCAGATACGCAGTATTTT. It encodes CASSSRTGTGWADTQYF.

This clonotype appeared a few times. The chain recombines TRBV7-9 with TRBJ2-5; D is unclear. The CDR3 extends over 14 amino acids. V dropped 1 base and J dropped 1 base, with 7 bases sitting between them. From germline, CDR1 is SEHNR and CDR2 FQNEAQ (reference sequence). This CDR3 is CASSLDWSQETQYF. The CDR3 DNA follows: TGTGCCAGCAGCTTAGACTGGTCCCAAGAGACCCAGTACTTC.

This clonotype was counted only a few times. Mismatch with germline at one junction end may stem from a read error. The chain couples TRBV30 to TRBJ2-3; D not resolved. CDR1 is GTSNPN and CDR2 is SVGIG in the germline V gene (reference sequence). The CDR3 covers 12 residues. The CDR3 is CACELPSDTQYF. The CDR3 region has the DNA TGTGCCTGTGAACTACCCTCAGATACCCAGTATTTT.

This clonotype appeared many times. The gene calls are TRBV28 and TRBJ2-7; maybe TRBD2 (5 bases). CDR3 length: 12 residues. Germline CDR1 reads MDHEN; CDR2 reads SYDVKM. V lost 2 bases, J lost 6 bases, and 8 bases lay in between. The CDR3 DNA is TGTGCCAGCAGTTTACTAGCTAGCGAGCAGTACTTC. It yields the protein CASSLLASEQYF.

The CDR3 loop reads CATSSGASQETQYF. CDR3 sequence (DNA): TGTGCCACCAGTAGCGGGGCTAGCCAAGAGACCCAGTACTTC. The chain combines TRBV24-1 with TRBJ2-5; TRBD2 aligns across 7 bases. There are 14 residues in the CDR3. Germline V gene data show CDR1 as KGHDR and CDR2 as SFDVKD. V lost 6 bases, J lost 1 base, and 4 bases stayed unmatched.

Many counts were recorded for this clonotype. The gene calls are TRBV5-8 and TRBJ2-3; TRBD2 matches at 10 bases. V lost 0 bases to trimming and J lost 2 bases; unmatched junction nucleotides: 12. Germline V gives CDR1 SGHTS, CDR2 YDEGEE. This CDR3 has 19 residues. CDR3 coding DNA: TGTGCCAGCAGCTTGGCCGATTATGGGCTAGCGGGAGACACAGATACGCAGTATTTT. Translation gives CASSLADYGLAGDTDTQYF.

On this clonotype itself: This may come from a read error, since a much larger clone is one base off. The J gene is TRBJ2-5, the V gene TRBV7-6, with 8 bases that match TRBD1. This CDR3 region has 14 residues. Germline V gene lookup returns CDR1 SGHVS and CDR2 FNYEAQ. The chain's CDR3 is CASSPGQGEEPQYF. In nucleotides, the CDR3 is TGTGCCAGCAGCCCCGGACAGGGAGAAGAGCCCCAGTACTTC.

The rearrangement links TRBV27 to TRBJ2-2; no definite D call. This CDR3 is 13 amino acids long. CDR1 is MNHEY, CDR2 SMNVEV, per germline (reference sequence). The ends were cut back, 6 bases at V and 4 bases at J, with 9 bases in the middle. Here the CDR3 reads CASSNSSTGELFF. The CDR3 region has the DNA TGTGCCAGCAGCAACTCGAGCACCGGGGAGCTGTTTTTT.

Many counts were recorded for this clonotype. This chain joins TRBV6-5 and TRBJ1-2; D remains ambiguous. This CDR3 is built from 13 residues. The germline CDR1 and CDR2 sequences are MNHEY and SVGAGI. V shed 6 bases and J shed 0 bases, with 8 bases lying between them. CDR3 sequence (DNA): TGTGCCAGCAGACCTACACCTAACTATGGCTACACCTTC. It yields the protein CASRPTPNYGYTF.